This T cell receptor (beta chain) was sequenced for a study of molecular identifiers for immune sequencing clone quantification. Overall study context: Replicate runs used RNA from 20,000 or 100,000 naive CD8 cells, which was split five ways into aliquots, and four of those aliquots were then sequenced.

Study outcomes and limitations: In naive cells, under 1% of molecules belonged to clones above 20 RNA copies, against over 98% in effector cells.

Using its own MiXCR run on the PCR reads, TCRdb lists one record per CDR3 protein. The repertoire holds approximately 37,000 distinct CDR3 sequences, with under 25% as singletons. Turning to this clonotype: What it recognizes is unknown. No conserved phenylalanine or tryptophan is present at the end of the CDR3, so a read error is the likely explanation.

Naive CD8 T cells underwent sorting with the CD8+CD4-CCR7+CD45RA+ definition. Germline V gives CDR1 SGHAT, CDR2 FQNNGV. This CDR3 has 15 amino acids. The chain couples TRBV11-2 to TRBJ2-1; D is possibly TRBD2 (5 bases). The TCR comes from a human donor in good health. Some libraries in this study had Jurkat cell RNA spiked in. Material for sequencing was naive CD8+ T cells from blood, with Jurkat cell RNA spiked in. The subset was: FACS-sorted CD8+CD4-CCR7+CD45RA+ naive T cells. CDR3 DNA sequence: TGTGCCAGCGGCTTAGTTACGGGATCCTACAATGAGCAGTTCTCC. Translated: CASGLVTGSYNEQFS.